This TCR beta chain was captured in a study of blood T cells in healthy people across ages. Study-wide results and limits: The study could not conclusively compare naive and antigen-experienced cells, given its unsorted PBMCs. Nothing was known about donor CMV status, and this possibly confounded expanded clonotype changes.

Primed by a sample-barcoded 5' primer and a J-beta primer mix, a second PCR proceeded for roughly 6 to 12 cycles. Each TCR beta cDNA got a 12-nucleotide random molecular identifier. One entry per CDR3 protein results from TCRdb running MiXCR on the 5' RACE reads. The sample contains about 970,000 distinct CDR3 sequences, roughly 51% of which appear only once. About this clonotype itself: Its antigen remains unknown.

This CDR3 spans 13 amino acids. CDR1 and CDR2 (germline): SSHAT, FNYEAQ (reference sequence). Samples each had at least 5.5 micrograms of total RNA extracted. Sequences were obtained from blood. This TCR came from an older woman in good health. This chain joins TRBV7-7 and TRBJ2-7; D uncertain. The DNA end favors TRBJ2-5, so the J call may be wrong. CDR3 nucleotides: TGTGCCAGCAGCTTAGTTGATGCTGGGACCCAGTACTTC. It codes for CASSLVDAGTQYF.